Shown below are 20 T cell receptor delta chains from a single sample sequenced in a study of delta chains in infants with herpesvirus infections. TCR cDNA was made from PBMC RNA with gamma- and delta-chain-specific primers. TCRdb re-processed the RT-PCR reads using CATT. The sample records 680 or so delta-chain clones, 25% to 40% being singletons. The material was peripheral blood, obtained at time point 2 of longitudinal follow-up. The source is a human donor who was a Ugandan infant, either HIV-exposed or HIV-unexposed (not recorded which).

This clone rates as medium-sized (0.01 to 0.1%). This chain connects TRDV1 to TRDJ1; D uncertain. The CDR3 spans 19 residues. CDR1 is TSWWSYY and CDR2 is QGS in the germline V gene. V was pared by 4 bases and J by 2 bases, with 26 bases between. CDR3: CALGAPGYAYSVWTDKLIF. The CDR3 nucleotides read TGTGCTCTTGGGGCCCCGGGGTACGCGTATTCGGTTTGGACCGATAAACTCATCTTT.

The J gene is TRDJ1, the V gene TRDV1; 8 nucleotides match TRDD3. The CDR3 totals 26 residues. V lost 0 bases, J lost 3 bases, and 36 bases stayed unmatched. Per the germline V gene, CDR1 is TSWWSYY and CDR2 is QGS. In nucleotides, the CDR3 is TGTGCTCTTGGGGAACTAGCTTCTCTCTCCTTCTCCCGCGTACTGGGGGTTTTCCAGGGTGCCGATAAACTCATCTTT. It translates to CALGELASLSFSRVLGVFQGADKLIF.

Turning to this clone: One base separates it from a far larger clone, so it is likely a read error. V and J are TRDV1 and TRDJ1; 9 bases are shared with TRDD2. Germline-derived CDR1 and CDR2 are TSWWSYY and QGS. Unmatched junction bases numbered 28, after V lost 2 bases and J lost 0 bases. The CDR3 spans 24 residues. This chain's CDR3 is CALGESAFLPSYYRGITYTDKLIF. For the CDR3, the DNA is TGTGCTCTTGGGGAATCGGCCTTCCTACCGTCTTACTACCGGGGGATCACCTACACCGATAAACTCATCTTT.

In regard to this clone: With a far larger clone one base away, a read error is the likely cause. The chain employs TRDV3 and TRDJ1; D call uncertain. The CDR3 is 16 residues long. CDR1 is TVYSNPD and CDR2 is GDNSRS in the germline V gene (reference sequence). Between the trimmed V and J ends, which lost 0 bases and 0 bases, there was a span of 17 bases. CDR3 residues: CAFSYKSGYHTDKLIF. The CDR3 DNA follows: TGTGCCTTTAGCTATAAATCCGGCTACCACACCGATAAACTCATCTTT.

The rearrangement joins TRDV1 to TRDJ2; 11 bases fit TRDD3. J gave up 2 bases and V 2 bases, and 22 bases lay outside the gene matches. The CDR3 consists of 23 residues. Looked up from germline, CDR1 is TSWWSYY and CDR2 is QGS. CDR3 loop: CALGELISFWGNWGISLTAQLFF. The CDR3 DNA reads as TGTGCTCTTGGGGAATTGATCAGCTTCTGGGGAAACTGGGGGATATCCTTGACAGCACAACTCTTCTTT.

This clone qualifies as large. The chain combines TRDV1 with TRDJ1, with TRDD3 identical over 13 bases. CDR3 length: 24 residues. Germline values: CDR1 TSWWSYY, CDR2 QGS. Unmatched junction bases numbered 22, after V lost 0 bases and J lost 0 bases. This CDR3 is CALGELPVPKTKDWGIRYTDKLIF. The CDR3 DNA is TGTGCTCTTGGGGAACTCCCCGTTCCTAAAACTAAGGACTGGGGGATACGGTACACCGATAAACTCATCTTT.

This clone appeared a few times. Since a much larger clone is just one base distant, this may be a read error. CDR3 sequence: CALQEPSYLLGDMGKLIF. Here the CDR3 DNA reads TGTGCTCTACAGGAACCTTCCTACCTACTGGGGGATATGGGCAAACTCATCTTT. This chain uses TRDV1 with TRDJ1; 11 nucleotides match TRDD3. The V segment lost 9 bases and the J segment 8 bases; nucleotides outside the gene matches: 23. The CDR3 length is 18 residues. Germline V gene lookup returns CDR1 TSWWSYY and CDR2 QGS.

This clone is labeled as large. The V gene is TRDV2, the J gene TRDJ1; D possibly corresponds to TRDD3 (5 bases). The CDR3 consists of 16 residues. Germline values: CDR1 GEAIGNYY, CDR2 EKD. Trimming removed 3 bases at V and 4 bases at J, with 20 bases between. The CDR3 region is CACDALSPPGIDKLIF. The CDR3 DNA follows: TGTGCCTGTGACGCGCTGTCCCCCCCAGGGATCGATAAACTCATCTTT.

The V and J genes are TRDV1 and TRDJ1, with 9 bases aligning to TRDD3. This CDR3 has 18 residues. Trimming at V came to 6 bases and at J to 0 bases, leaving 14 bases not matched to a gene. The germline V gene encodes CDR1 TSWWSYY and CDR2 QGS. As DNA, the CDR3 is TGTGCTCTTGGAACAGATAGGGCTGGGGGATTGTACACCGATAAACTCATCTTT. Its translation: CALGTDRAGGLYTDKLIF.

This clone came up a few times. The chain links TRDV1 to TRDJ1, with D perhaps TRDD2 (7 bases). The length of the CDR3 is 21 residues. V was cut by 0 bases and J by 0 bases, with 26 bases left in between. Looked up from germline, CDR1 is TSWWSYY and CDR2 is QGS. CDR3 sequence reads: CALGELLPKSWGSAYTDKLIF. As DNA, the CDR3 is TGTGCTCTTGGGGAACTACTTCCTAAATCTTGGGGATCAGCTTACACCGATAAACTCATCTTT.

This clone turned up a few times. TCRdb's protein for this DNA is that of a much larger clone and differs from the translation at residue 5, likely a read error; the protein shown is the DNA translation. This sequence joins TRDV3 and TRDJ1, with 11 bases aligning to TRDD3. The CDR3 spans 15 residues. The ends lost 4 bases at V and 1 base at J; junction bases unmatched: 8. Germline CDR1 reads TVYSNPD; CDR2 reads GDNSRS (reference sequence). The CDR3: CASLPWGILTDKLIF. In DNA, the CDR3 is TGTGCCTCCCTCCCCTGGGGGATACTCACCGATAAACTCATCTTT.

CDR3 nucleotides: TGTGCTCTTGGGGAACTGCCCCTAATATTCCTACGTGACTGGGGGATACGCGAAGCCGGTAAACTCATCTTT. Protein: CALGELPLIFLRDWGIREAGKLIF. This chain joins TRDV1 and TRDJ1; 13 bases fit TRDD3. Germline CDR1 TSWWSYY, CDR2 QGS. The CDR3 totals 24 residues. V was clipped by 0 bases and J by 7 bases; unmatched bases: 29.

By its share, this clone is medium-sized. The chain couples TRDV3 to TRDJ1, with 8 bases fitting TRDD3. After removal of 3 bases from V and 0 bases from J, the junction contained 18 bases not matched to a gene. The germline V gene encodes CDR1 TVYSNPD and CDR2 GDNSRS (reference sequence). This CDR3 has 18 residues. CDR3 in amino acids: CALSSVDGGSVYTDKLIF. CDR3 nucleotides: TGTGCCTTATCTTCGGTCGATGGGGGATCCGTGTACACCGATAAACTCATCTTT. Full variable domain (outside the CDR3, taken from reference TRDV3 and TRDJ1): CDKVTQSSPDQTVASGSEVVLLCTYDTVYSNPDLFWYRIRPDYSFQFVFYGDNSRSEGADFTQGRFSVKHILTQKAFHLVISPVRTEDSATYYCALSSVDGGSVYTDKLIFGKGTRVTVEP.

This clone is labeled as large. This chain uses TRDV3 with TRDJ1; 9 bases are shared with TRDD2. The CDR3 length is 18 residues. Germline trimming cut 4 bases from V and 0 bases from J; bases unmatched to any gene: 18. Germline CDR1 TVYSNPD, CDR2 GDNSRS (reference sequence). In nucleotides, the CDR3 is TGTGCCTCCGAGGCCTTCCTACGAATTGGGGGTTACACCGATAAACTCATCTTT. Amino acid sequence: CASEAFLRIGGYTDKLIF.

Concerning this clone: A read error may explain this, as a much larger clone is one base away. J is TRDJ1 and V is TRDV1, with a possible D match to TRDD2 (5 bases). Germline CDR1 TSWWSYY, CDR2 QGS. The V end lost 1 base, the J end lost 3 bases, and 30 bases lay between the germline ends. The CDR3 extends over 21 amino acids. The CDR3 DNA sequence: TGTGCTCTTGGGGAACACCCCAAGGCCCTACTCGGTTACTGTTTGTCCGATAAACTCATCTTT. Encoded protein: CALGEHPKALLGYCLSDKLIF.

This clone was observed a few times. The chain combines TRDV1 with TRDJ1, with 9 bases lining up with TRDD3. The CDR3 length is 16 residues. J lost 10 bases, V lost 1 base, and 13 bases had no gene match. Germline CDR1 is TSWWSYY and CDR2 is QGS. CDR3 in amino acids: CALGEPTGDTWVVLIF. In DNA form, the CDR3 reads TGTGCTCTTGGGGAACCTACGGGGGATACCTGGGTAGTACTCATCTTT.

This clone is large by share. The same CDR3 can be traced to other DNA sequences in this sample. The rearrangement links TRDV1 to TRDJ1; 7 bases are shared with TRDD3. After removal of 2 bases from V and 0 bases from J, the junction contained 30 bases not matched to a gene. The CDR3 consists of 24 residues. Germline V gene data show CDR1 as TSWWSYY and CDR2 as QGS. The CDR3 DNA reads TGTGCTCTTGGGGAAGTTCCCACCCTCTACTACTGGGGCAAATCTGGAACGTACACCGATAAACTCATCTTT. Amino acids: CALGEVPTLYYWGKSGTYTDKLIF.

Relative to its sample, this clone is medium-sized. The chain combines TRDV1 with TRDJ1; 13 nucleotides align to TRDD3. The CDR3 has 27 residues. V gave up 4 bases and J gave up 2 bases; unmatched junction bases: 37. Germline CDR1 and CDR2: TSWWSYY and QGS. The CDR3: CALGASAFQISRWEILGDTLRTDKLIF. In nucleotides, the CDR3 is TGTGCTCTTGGGGCTTCGGCCTTCCAAATAAGCCGATGGGAAATACTGGGGGATACGCTAAGGACCGATAAACTCATCTTT.

The rearrangement uses TRDV1 and TRDJ2; D is perhaps TRDD3 (7 bases). V lost 3 bases to trimming and J lost 3 bases, with 26 bases between them. Germline-derived CDR1 and CDR2 are TSWWSYY and QGS. The CDR3 length is 20 residues. CDR3 sequence reads: CALGEFPRDWGLHMTAQLFF. In DNA form, the CDR3 reads TGTGCTCTTGGGGAGTTTCCTAGAGACTGGGGTCTACATATGACAGCACAACTCTTCTTT.

This clone counts as large. This chain joins TRDV1 and TRDJ1; 13 nucleotides align to TRDD3. Looked up from germline, CDR1 is TSWWSYY and CDR2 is QGS. The CDR3 covers 21 residues. With V trimmed by 0 bases and J by 4 bases, 17 bases remained unmatched. The CDR3 bases are TGTGCTCTTGGGGAACTAGTCACTTCTACTGGGGGATACGCCACCATCGATAAACTCATCTTT. Translation gives CALGELVTSTGGYATIDKLIF.